The 25 T cell receptor beta chains in this list originate from one sample, sequenced in a study of ipilimumab plus nivolumab after autologous stem cell transplantation. Measured with immunoSEQ multiplex PCR; TCRdb has only the in-frame clones, and not every one. This sample yields roughly 45,000 clones, of which 70% to 90% are seen a single time; roughly 1% belongs to the top ten. The sequenced sample was PBMCs, obtained in a trial of ipilimumab plus nivolumab as post-transplant consolidation. The receptors derive from a male donor with multiple myeloma.

This sequence joins TRBV7-6 and TRBJ1-3; maybe TRBD1 (6 bases). The V gene's germline CDR1 is SGHVS and CDR2 FNYEAQ. The CDR3 has 14 amino acids. Trimming cost V 5 bases and J 4 bases, with 12 bases left between them. CDR3 DNA: TGTGCCAGCAGCCCCACAGGGTCCGGAAACACCATATATTTT. Amino acids: CASSPTGSGNTIYF.

V gene TRBV30 combines with J gene TRBJ1-2, with 9 bases that match TRBD1. CDR1 GTSNPN and CDR2 SVGIG come from the germline V gene (reference sequence). J lost 7 bases, V lost 0 bases, and 3 bases had no gene match. The CDR3 sequence is 13 residues long. CDR3 amino acids: CAWSVQGAGGYTF. The CDR3 coding sequence is TGTGCCTGGAGTGTACAGGGGGCGGGTGGCTACACCTTC.

This clone was observed a single time. CDR3 in DNA: TGTGCCAGCAGCTCCTACTCGGGCACTGAAGCTTTCTTT. It translates to CASSSYSGTEAFF. This chain connects TRBV7-8 to TRBJ1-1; D is unresolved. This CDR3 is built from 13 residues. Germline CDR1 SGHVS, CDR2 FQNEAQ. V lost 4 bases and J lost 4, with 10 bases in between.

J is TRBJ2-1 and V is TRBV6-4; 10 bases fit TRBD2. V lost 6 bases to trimming and J lost 2 bases; unmatched junction nucleotides: 4. The CDR3 extends over 15 amino acids. Germline assignment: CDR1 MRHNA and CDR2 SNTAGT. CDR3 protein: CASSLSGGAYNEQFF. As DNA, the CDR3 is TGTGCCAGCAGCCTCAGCGGGGGGGCCTACAATGAGCAGTTCTTC.

The rearrangement links TRBV6-4 to TRBJ2-4; D not resolved. The V end was cut by 0 bases, the J end by 9 bases, with 12 bases between. The CDR3 has 14 amino acids. The V gene's germline CDR1 is MRHNA and CDR2 SNTAGT. CDR3 DNA sequence: TGTGCCAGCAGTGACTCGGCGGACCAAGGCATTCAGTACTTC. Protein: CASSDSADQGIQYF.

The V call is TRBV5-1, the J call TRBJ2-3, with D possibly matching TRBD2 (6 bases). This CDR3 contains 15 residues. The germline V and J ends were trimmed by 4 bases and 0 bases, with 12 bases remaining between them. Germline values: CDR1 SGHRS, CDR2 YFSETQ. CDR3 protein: CASSAGTPSTDTQYF. Written as DNA, the CDR3 is TGCGCCAGCAGCGCCGGGACTCCCAGCACAGATACGCAGTATTTT.

The gene calls are TRBV7-2 and TRBJ1-2; no clear D gene. Germline CDR1 SGHTA, CDR2 FQGNSA. Trimming stripped 2 bases from V and 7 bases from J, with 8 bases between. The CDR3 totals 12 residues. The CDR3 spells CASSLRELGYTF. The DNA of the CDR3 is TGTGCCAGCAGCTTAAGGGAGCTTGGCTACACCTTC.

This clone appeared a few times. The chain is built from TRBV19 and TRBJ1-3; D possibly corresponds to TRBD1 (6 bases). The V and J ends lost 5 bases and 2 bases respectively, with 16 bases between them. This CDR3 comprises 16 residues. CDR1 and CDR2 (germline): LNHDA, SQIVND (reference sequence). CDR3 residues: CASSYPAGGTGNTIYF. Here the CDR3 DNA reads TGTGCCAGTAGTTATCCCGCCGGGGGCACTGGAAACACCATATATTTT.

A remark on this clone: This CDR3 fails to terminate in the conserved phenylalanine or tryptophan, so it likely reflects a read error. No DNA is shown, since the ends of the CDR3 on it are uncertain; the CDR3 is the one TCRdb lists. The rearrangement joins TRBV6-4 to TRBJ1-2. The CDR3 is 11 amino acids in total, end residues counted. Germline assignment: CDR1 MRHNA and CDR2 SNTAGT. The CDR3 spells CASSDEEGLTT.

V usage is TRBV7-3 and J usage is TRBJ2-2; D is unclear. V was clipped by 4 bases and J by 4 bases, with 10 bases between them. Germline loops: CDR1 SGHTA, CDR2 FQGTGA. The CDR3 consists of 14 residues. The chain's CDR3 is CASSSDGTTGELFF. CDR3 in DNA: TGTGCCAGCAGCTCGGACGGCACCACCGGGGAGCTGTTTTTT.

This sequence joins TRBV18 and TRBJ2-7; 9 positions match TRBD1. Germline V gene sequence: CDR1 KGHSH, CDR2 LQKENI. Unmatched junction bases numbered 6, after V lost 3 bases and J lost 6 bases. The CDR3 totals 14 residues. The CDR3 spells CASSPGQGWGEQYF. The DNA for the CDR3 is TGTGCCAGCTCACCCGGACAGGGGTGGGGCGAGCAGTACTTC.

The V and J genes are TRBV7-2 and TRBJ1-5, with D maybe TRBD1 (5 bases). The V gene lost 1 base and the J gene lost 7 bases, with 17 bases spanning the gap. From germline, CDR1 is SGHTA and CDR2 FQGNSA. This CDR3 spans 16 amino acids. The CDR3 DNA reads as TGTGCCAGCAGCTTAGGTCGGGGGGACTTGGGGCAGCCCCAGCATTTT. It is translated as CASSLGRGDLGQPQHF.

The chain recombines TRBV28 with TRBJ1-2; 10 bases map to TRBD1. The CDR3 extends over 13 amino acids. Germline-derived CDR1 and CDR2 are MDHEN and SYDVKM. The junction had 9 bases not matched to a gene; V was cut back by 8 bases and J by 9 bases. The CDR3 DNA is TGTGCCAGCGTGGTTGGGACAGGGGTGAGCTACACCTTC. Protein product: CASVVGTGVSYTF.

The chain recombines TRBV18 with TRBJ1-3, with a weak D call TRBD1 (5 bases). The length of the CDR3 is 14 residues. The ends were cut back, 3 bases at V and 4 bases at J, with 10 bases in the middle. In germline, CDR1 is KGHSH, CDR2 LQKENI. The CDR3 region is CASSPSGDGNTIYF. In nucleotides, the CDR3 is TGTGCCAGCTCACCCTCCGGGGACGGAAACACCATATATTTT. The full variable domain, completed using reference TRBV18 and TRBJ1-3, is NAGVMQNPRHLVRRRGQEARLRCSPMKGHSHVYWYRQLPEEGLKFMVYLQKENIIDESGMPKERFSAEFPKEGPSILRIQQVVRGDSAAYFCASSPSGDGNTIYFGEGSWLTVV.

The chain couples TRBV28 to TRBJ2-1; D may be TRBD1 (5 bases). V was shortened by 3 bases and J by 9 bases, with 9 bases between the two germline ends. Germline V gene data show CDR1 as MDHEN and CDR2 as SYDVKM. There are 12 residues in the CDR3. CDR3 residues: CASSFQRGEQFF. The DNA of the CDR3 is TGTGCCAGCAGTTTTCAAAGGGGTGAGCAGTTCTTC.

This clone was observed a single time. The J gene is TRBJ2-2, the V gene TRBV7-2; TRBD1 or TRBD2 may be the D gene (5 bases each). V was clipped by 6 bases and J by 6 bases, with 14 bases between them. This CDR3 contains 14 residues. In germline, CDR1 is SGHTA, CDR2 FQGNSA. CDR3 nucleotide sequence: TGTGCCAGCAGTTCCGGGACCCGAGCCGGGGAGCTGTTTTTT. Its translation is CASSSGTRAGELFF.

V is TRBV5-1 and J is TRBJ1-1; possible D gene TRBD1, 6 bases. Germline V gene sequence: CDR1 SGHRS, CDR2 YFSETQ. CDR3 length: 15 residues. V lost 2 bases and J lost 3, with 14 bases in between. The CDR3 protein is CASSFSGHPDTEAFF. The CDR3 nucleotides are TGCGCCAGCAGCTTTTCGGGACACCCAGACACTGAAGCTTTCTTT. The complete variable domain, with remaining parts taken from reference TRBV5-1 and TRBJ1-1, reads KAGVTQTPRYLIKTRGQQVTLSCSPISGHRSVSWYQQTPGQGLQFLFEYFSETQRNKGNFPGRFSGRQFSNSRSEMNVSTLELGDSALYLCASSFSGHPDTEAFFGQGTRLTVV.

This clone occurred once. This chain uses TRBV2 with TRBJ2-5; 9 positions agree with TRBD1. The assigned J gene may be wrong: the sequence end matches TRBJ2-7 better. Germline V gene lookup returns CDR1 SNHLY and CDR2 FYNNEI. This CDR3 is built from 16 residues. The CDR3 nucleotides are TGTGCCAGCAGTGAGAGTCAGGGACAGGGATCCTACGAGCAGTACTTC. This sequence encodes CASSESQGQGSYEQYF.

This chain uses TRBV11-2 with TRBJ2-7; a possible D gene is TRBD2 (5 bases). The CDR3 sequence is 13 residues long. The germline V and J ends were trimmed by 1 base and 6 bases, with 10 bases remaining between them. Germline CDR1 is SGHAT and CDR2 is FQNNGV. CDR3 sequence reads: CASSLVEESEQYF. Here the CDR3 DNA reads TGTGCCAGCAGCTTAGTGGAGGAATCCGAGCAGTACTTC. Drawing the rest from reference TRBV11-2 and TRBJ2-7, the complete variable domain is EAGVAQSPRYKIIEKRQSVAFWCNPISGHATLYWYQQILGQGPKLLIQFQNNGVVDDSQLPKDRFSAERLKGVDSTLKIQPAKLEDSAVYLCASSLVEESEQYFGPGTRLTVT.

This sequence joins TRBV7-2 and TRBJ2-3; the match to TRBD1 covers 8 bases. The CDR3 runs to 15 residues. Losses at the gene ends were 5 bases for V and 5 bases for J; bases not matched to a gene: 9. CDR1 and CDR2 (germline): SGHTA, FQGNSA. CDR3 loop: CASSNRQGRIDTQYF. The CDR3 bases are TGTGCCAGCAGCAACAGACAGGGGAGGATAGATACGCAGTATTTT.

The chain combines TRBV9 with TRBJ2-3, with D possibly TRBD2 on 6 matching bases. The V gene's germline CDR1 is SGDLS and CDR2 YYNGEE. The CDR3 is made up of 13 amino acids. V was cut by 7 bases and J by 2 bases, with 11 bases left in between. The CDR3 region has the DNA TGTGCCAGCTCCGGGACTTACACAGATACGCAGTATTTT. The encoded protein is CASSGTYTDTQYF.

The rearrangement joins TRBV19 to TRBJ2-7; 11 positions agree with TRBD2. Germline V gene data show CDR1 as LNHDA and CDR2 as SQIVND (reference sequence). The CDR3 has 17 amino acids. V lost 1 base to trimming and J lost 0 bases; unmatched junction nucleotides: 5. The CDR3 is CASSIASGLAGSYEQYF. CDR3 nucleotide sequence: TGTGCCAGTAGTATAGCCTCCGGACTAGCGGGCTCCTACGAGCAGTACTTC.

This CDR3 is CATDREGLAGFSSTDTQYF. The CDR3 DNA reads as TGTGCCACGGACAGGGAAGGACTAGCGGGGTTTTCTAGCACAGATACGCAGTATTTT. This rearrangement joins TRBV2 to TRBJ2-3, with 12 bases that match TRBD2. Germline CDR1 and CDR2: SNHLY and FYNNEI. This CDR3 contains 19 residues. With V trimmed by 10 bases and J by 0 bases, 17 bases remained unmatched.

V is TRBV6-4 and J is TRBJ2-1, with 14 bases fitting TRBD2. Trimming cost V 4 bases and J 1 base; bases outside gene matches: 9. The CDR3 sequence is 19 residues long. Germline V gives CDR1 MRHNA, CDR2 SNTAGT. Here the CDR3 reads CASSVTGTSGSRSYNEQFF. CDR3 bases: TGTGCCAGCAGTGTCACCGGGACTAGCGGGAGCCGGTCCTACAATGAGCAGTTCTTC.

The chain is built from TRBV27 and TRBJ1-6; D gene ambiguous. The V gene's germline CDR1 is MNHEY and CDR2 SMNVEV (reference sequence). V lost 4 bases, J lost 6 bases, and 4 bases lay in between. This CDR3 is 12 amino acids long. The CDR3 sequence is CASSSSNSPLHF. CDR3 in DNA: TGTGCCAGCAGTTCTAGTAATTCACCCCTCCACTTT.